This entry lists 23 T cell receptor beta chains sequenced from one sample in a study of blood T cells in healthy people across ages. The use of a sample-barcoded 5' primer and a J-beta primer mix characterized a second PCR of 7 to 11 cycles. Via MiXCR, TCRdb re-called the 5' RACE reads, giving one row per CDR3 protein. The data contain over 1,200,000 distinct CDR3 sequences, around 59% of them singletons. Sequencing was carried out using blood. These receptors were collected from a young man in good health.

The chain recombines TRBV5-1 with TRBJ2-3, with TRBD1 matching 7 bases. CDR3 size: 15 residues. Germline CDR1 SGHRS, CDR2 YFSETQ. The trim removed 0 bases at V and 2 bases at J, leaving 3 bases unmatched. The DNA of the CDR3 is TGCGCCAGCAGCTTGGGGGACAGCCACACAGATACGCAGTATTTT. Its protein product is CASSLGDSHTDTQYF.

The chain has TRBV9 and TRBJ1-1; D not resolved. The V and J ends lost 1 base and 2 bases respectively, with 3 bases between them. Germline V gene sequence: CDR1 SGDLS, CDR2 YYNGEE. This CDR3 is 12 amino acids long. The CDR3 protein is CASSVRNTEAFF. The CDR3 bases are TGTGCCAGCAGCGTAAGAAACACTGAAGCTTTCTTT.

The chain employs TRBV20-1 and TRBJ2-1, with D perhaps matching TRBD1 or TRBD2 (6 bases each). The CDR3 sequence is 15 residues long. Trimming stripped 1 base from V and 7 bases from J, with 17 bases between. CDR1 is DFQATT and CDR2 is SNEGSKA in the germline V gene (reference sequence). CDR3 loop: CSARGPQGGGNEQFF. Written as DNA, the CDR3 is TGCAGTGCTAGAGGTCCACAGGGAGGTGGGAATGAGCAGTTCTTC.

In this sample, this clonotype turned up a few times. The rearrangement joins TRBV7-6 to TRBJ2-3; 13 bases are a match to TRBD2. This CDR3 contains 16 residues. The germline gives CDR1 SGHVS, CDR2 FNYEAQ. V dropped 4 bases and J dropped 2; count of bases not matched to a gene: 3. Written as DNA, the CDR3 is TGTGCCAGCAGCTCGGGACTAGCGGGGATCACAGATACGCAGTATTTT. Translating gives CASSSGLAGITDTQYF.

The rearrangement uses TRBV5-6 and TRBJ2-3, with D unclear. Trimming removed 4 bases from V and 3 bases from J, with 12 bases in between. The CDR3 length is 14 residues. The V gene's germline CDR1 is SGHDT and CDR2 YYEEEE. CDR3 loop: CASSERIGTDTQYF. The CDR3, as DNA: TGTGCCAGCAGCGAAAGGATAGGTACAGATACGCAGTATTTT.

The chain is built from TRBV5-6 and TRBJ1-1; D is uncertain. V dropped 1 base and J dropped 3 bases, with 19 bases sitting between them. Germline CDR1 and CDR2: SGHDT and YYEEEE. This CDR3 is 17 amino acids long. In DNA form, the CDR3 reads TGTGCCAGCAGCTTGCTGGGAGCCAACTTTCGGGACACTGAAGCTTTCTTT. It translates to CASSLLGANFRDTEAFF.

CDR3 in DNA: TGCGCCAGCAGCCCCGAACCCGCGACAGGTGAAAATGAAAAACTGTTTTTT. This codes for CASSPEPATGENEKLFF. The gene calls are TRBV5-1 and TRBJ1-4, with D perhaps matching TRBD1 (6 bases). The CDR3 loop spans 17 amino acids. CDR1 and CDR2 from the germline V gene are SGHRS and YFSETQ. Trimming removed 4 bases from V and 5 bases from J, with 21 bases in between.

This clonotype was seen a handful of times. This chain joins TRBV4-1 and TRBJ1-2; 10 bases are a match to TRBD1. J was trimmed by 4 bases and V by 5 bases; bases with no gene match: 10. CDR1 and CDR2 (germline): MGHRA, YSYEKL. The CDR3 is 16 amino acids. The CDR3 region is CASSTPKTGGSYGYTF. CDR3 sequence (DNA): TGCGCCAGCAGCACACCAAAGACAGGGGGCAGCTATGGCTACACCTTC.

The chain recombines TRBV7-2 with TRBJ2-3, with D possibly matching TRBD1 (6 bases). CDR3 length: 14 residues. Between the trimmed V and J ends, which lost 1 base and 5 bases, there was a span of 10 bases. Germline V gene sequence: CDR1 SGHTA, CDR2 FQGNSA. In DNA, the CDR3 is TGTGCCAGCAGCTTAGGAGGGGGTGGAGATACGCAGTATTTT. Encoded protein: CASSLGGGGDTQYF.

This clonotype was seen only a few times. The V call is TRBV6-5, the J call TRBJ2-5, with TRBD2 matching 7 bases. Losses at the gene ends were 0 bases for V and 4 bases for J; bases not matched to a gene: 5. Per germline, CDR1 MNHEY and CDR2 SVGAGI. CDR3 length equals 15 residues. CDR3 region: CASSYSSASGETQYF. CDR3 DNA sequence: TGTGCCAGCAGTTACTCATCGGCTAGCGGAGAGACCCAGTACTTC.

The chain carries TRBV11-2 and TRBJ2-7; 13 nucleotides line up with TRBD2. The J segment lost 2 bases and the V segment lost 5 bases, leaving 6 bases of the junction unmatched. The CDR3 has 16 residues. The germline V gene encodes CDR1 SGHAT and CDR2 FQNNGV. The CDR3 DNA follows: TGTGCCAGCAGCCCGCGGACTAGCGGGGGTCCCTACGAGCAGTACTTC. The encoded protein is CASSPRTSGGPYEQYF.

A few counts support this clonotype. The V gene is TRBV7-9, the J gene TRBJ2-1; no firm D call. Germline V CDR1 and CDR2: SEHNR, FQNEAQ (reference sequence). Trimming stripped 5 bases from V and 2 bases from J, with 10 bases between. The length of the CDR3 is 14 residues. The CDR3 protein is CASSLLTAYNEQFF. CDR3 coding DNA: TGTGCCAGCAGCCTACTTACAGCCTACAATGAGCAGTTCTTC.

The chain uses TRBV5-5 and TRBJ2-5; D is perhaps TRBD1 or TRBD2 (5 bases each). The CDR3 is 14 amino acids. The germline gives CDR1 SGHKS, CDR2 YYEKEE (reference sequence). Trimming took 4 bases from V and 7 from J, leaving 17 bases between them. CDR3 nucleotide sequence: TGTGCCAGCAGCCAGAGGGGAGAGGATAGGACCCAGTACTTC. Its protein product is CASSQRGEDRTQYF.

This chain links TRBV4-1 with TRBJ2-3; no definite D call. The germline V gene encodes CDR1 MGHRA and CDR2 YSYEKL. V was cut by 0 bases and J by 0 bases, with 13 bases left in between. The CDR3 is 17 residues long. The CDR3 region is CASSQDQTRTSTDTQYF. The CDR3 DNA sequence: TGCGCCAGCAGCCAAGATCAGACAAGAACTAGCACAGATACGCAGTATTTT.

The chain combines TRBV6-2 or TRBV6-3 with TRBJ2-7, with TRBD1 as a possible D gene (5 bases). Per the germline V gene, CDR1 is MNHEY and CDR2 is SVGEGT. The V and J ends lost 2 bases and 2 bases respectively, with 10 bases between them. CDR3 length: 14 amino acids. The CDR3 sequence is CASSYDSPTYEQYF. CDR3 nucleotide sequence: TGTGCCAGCAGTTACGACAGCCCCACCTACGAGCAGTACTTC.

In DNA form, the CDR3 reads TGCAGTGCTAGAGGGGACCCCAATGAGCAGTTCTTC. Translating it yields CSARGDPNEQFF. The chain carries TRBV20-1 and TRBJ2-1, with D perhaps TRBD1 or TRBD2 (5 bases each). Trimming stripped 1 base from V and 6 bases from J, with 7 bases between. Germline V lookup: CDR1 DFQATT, CDR2 SNEGSKA (reference sequence). This CDR3 spans 12 amino acids.

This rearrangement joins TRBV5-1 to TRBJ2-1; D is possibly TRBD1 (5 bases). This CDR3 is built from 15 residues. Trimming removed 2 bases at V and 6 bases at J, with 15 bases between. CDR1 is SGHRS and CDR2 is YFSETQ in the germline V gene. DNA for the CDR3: TGCGCCAGCAGCTTCAGGGCCCCTTCTCCCAATGAGCAGTTCTTC. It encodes CASSFRAPSPNEQFF. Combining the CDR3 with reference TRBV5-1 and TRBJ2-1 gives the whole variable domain KAGVTQTPRYLIKTRGQQVTLSCSPISGHRSVSWYQQTPGQGLQFLFEYFSETQRNKGNFPGRFSGRQFSNSRSEMNVSTLELGDSALYLCASSFRAPSPNEQFFGPGTRLTVL.

CDR3 nucleotide sequence: TGTGCCACCAGTGATTGGATTCAGGGGTCTGCGGACATTCAGTACTTC. This codes for CATSDWIQGSADIQYF. The rearrangement uses TRBV24-1 and TRBJ2-7, with a possible D match to TRBD1 (6 bases). The J call could be wrong; TRBJ2-4 is a better fit for the DNA end. There are 16 residues in the CDR3. Germline CDR1 KGHDR, CDR2 SFDVKD.

For the CDR3, the DNA is TGTGCCAGCAGCCGTCCGGACAGGGAAGAGACCCAGTACTTC. Its protein is CASSRPDREETQYF. This chain joins TRBV6-2 or TRBV6-3 and TRBJ2-5, with 8 bases lining up with TRBD1. The CDR3 loop spans 14 amino acids. Germline V gene lookup returns CDR1 MNHEY and CDR2 SVGEGT. The J segment lost 3 bases and the V segment lost 6 bases, leaving 6 bases of the junction unmatched.

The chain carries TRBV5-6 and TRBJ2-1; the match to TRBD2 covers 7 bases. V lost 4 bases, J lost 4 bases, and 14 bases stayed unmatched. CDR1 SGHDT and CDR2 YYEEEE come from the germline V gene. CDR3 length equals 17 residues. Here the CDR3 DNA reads TGTGCCAGCAGCCGTATCCCACGAGCGGGGTTTTACAATGAGCAGTTCTTC. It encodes CASSRIPRAGFYNEQFF.

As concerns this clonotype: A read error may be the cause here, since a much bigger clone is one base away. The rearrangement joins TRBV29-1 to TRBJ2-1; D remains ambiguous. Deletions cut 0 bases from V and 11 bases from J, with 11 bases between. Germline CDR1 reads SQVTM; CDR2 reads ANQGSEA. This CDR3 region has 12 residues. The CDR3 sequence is CSVEDMPGKQFF. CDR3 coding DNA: TGCAGCGTTGAAGATATGCCGGGTAAGCAGTTCTTC.

CDR3 sequence: CASSPTGGSNNEQFF. DNA of the CDR3: TGTGCCAGCAGTCCCACAGGGGGCTCAAACAATGAGCAGTTCTTC. The chain links TRBV12-3 or TRBV12-4 to TRBJ2-1, with 9 bases lining up with TRBD1. V lost 5 bases to trimming and J lost 5 bases; unmatched junction nucleotides: 7. CDR3 length: 15 residues.

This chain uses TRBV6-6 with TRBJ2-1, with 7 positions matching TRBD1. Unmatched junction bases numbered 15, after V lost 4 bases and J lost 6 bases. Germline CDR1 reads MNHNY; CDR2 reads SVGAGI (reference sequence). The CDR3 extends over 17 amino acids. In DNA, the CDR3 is TGTGCCAGCAGTTCTACCTTGAGAGGGGGCGCATCCAATGAGCAGTTCTTC. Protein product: CASSSTLRGGASNEQFF.